One sample yielded the 5 T cell receptor beta chains listed below, sequenced in a study of T cells in Graves' hyperthyroidism and ophthalmopathy. Authors of the study amplified TCR beta CDR3 regions from RNA transcripts. TCR CDR3 regions were first amplified by RT-PCR with HTBI primers. TCRdb redid the calling of the multiplex PCR reads with MiXCR, one entry per CDR3 protein. The table shows 500,000 to 700,000 distinct CDR3 sequences, with roughly 17% occurring only once. The sample was blood. Every receptor here comes from a woman aged 18-29 years with Graves' hyperthyroidism.

As to this clonotype: Germline and junction disagree at one end, which may indicate a read error. The rearrangement links TRBV7-3 to TRBJ2-6; D perhaps matches TRBD1 (5 bases). Per the germline V gene, CDR1 is SGHTA and CDR2 is FQGTGA. The CDR3 sequence is 17 residues long. The CDR3 loop reads CASSLSRSISGANVPTF. The CDR3 DNA reads TGTGCCAGCAGCTTAAGTAGATCGATCTCTGGGGCCAACGTCCCGACTTTC.

This clonotype was seen a few times. This chain joins TRBV4-1 and TRBJ1-4; D unresolved. The CDR3 is 15 amino acids. Germline CDR1 reads MGHRA; CDR2 reads YSYEKL. With 1 base removed from V and 5 bases from J, the gap between germline ends came to 11 bases. In DNA, the CDR3 is TGCGCCAGCAGCCAAGTAGCACATACCAATGAAAAACTGTTTTTT. It yields the protein CASSQVAHTNEKLFF.

The chain couples TRBV7-9 to TRBJ2-7, with D tentatively TRBD2 (5 bases). The CDR3 spans 14 residues. Germline values: CDR1 SEHNR, CDR2 FQNEAQ (reference sequence). V lost 2 bases and J lost 5, with 13 bases in between. CDR3 in DNA: TGTGCCAGCAGCTTATTCCAGGAGGTCAACGAGCAGTACTTC. Protein: CASSLFQEVNEQYF.

This sequence joins TRBV9 and TRBJ1-5, with TRBD1 identical over 7 bases. Germline CDR1 and CDR2: SGDLS and YYNGEE. V lost 3 bases and J lost 3; bases outside the gene matches: 6. The CDR3 is 15 amino acids. CDR3 loop: CASSASGGNNQPQHF. DNA for the CDR3: TGTGCCAGCAGCGCTTCAGGGGGAAACAATCAGCCCCAGCATTTT.

The table lists this clonotype with a few counts. The CDR3 reads CASSWDGYGYTF. In DNA, the CDR3 is TGTGCCAGCAGTTGGGACGGCTATGGCTACACCTTC. This chain connects TRBV28 to TRBJ1-2; D possibly corresponds to TRBD1 (5 bases). Germline assignment: CDR1 MDHEN and CDR2 SYDVKM. The CDR3 spans 12 residues. Trimming pared 4 bases from V and 4 bases from J, leaving 7 bases between.